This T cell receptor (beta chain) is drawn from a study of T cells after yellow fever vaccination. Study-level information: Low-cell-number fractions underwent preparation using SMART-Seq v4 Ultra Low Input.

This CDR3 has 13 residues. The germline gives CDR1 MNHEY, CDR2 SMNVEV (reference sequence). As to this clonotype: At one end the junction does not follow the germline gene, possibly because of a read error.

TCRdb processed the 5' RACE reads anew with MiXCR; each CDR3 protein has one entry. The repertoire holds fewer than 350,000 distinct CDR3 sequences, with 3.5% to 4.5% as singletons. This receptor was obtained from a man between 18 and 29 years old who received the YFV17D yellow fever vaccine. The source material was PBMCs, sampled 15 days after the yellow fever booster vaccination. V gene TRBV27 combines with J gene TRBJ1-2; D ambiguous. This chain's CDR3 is CTSRSQDNYGYTF. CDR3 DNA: TGCACCAGCAGATCCCAGGATAACTATGGCTACACCTTC.